The TCR beta chain under discussion was sequenced for a study of response to subunit inactivated influenza vaccine. Study results and limitations: It was suggested by the authors that few new T cells are recruited by each seasonal influenza vaccination.

TCRdb reprocessed the RT-PCR reads via MiXCR and lists one record per CDR3 protein. The table records over 800,000 distinct CDR3 sequences, less than 25% of them present only once. A note on this clonotype: Its antigen is currently unknown. One end of the junction fails to match germline, which may point to a read error.

This CDR3 comprises 14 residues. The germline V gene encodes CDR1 LGHDT and CDR2 YNNKEL (reference sequence). This clonotype was sampled from a man in his forties or fifties who received an inactivated influenza vaccine. This material consisted of PBMCs from blood, taken about 5 days after vaccination. The rearrangement links TRBV3-1 to TRBJ1-3; D is uncertain. The CDR3 reads CASSQLNRGNTIYF. The CDR3 DNA is TGTGCCAGCAGCCAGCTAAACCGTGGAAATACCATATATTTT.